The 23 T cell receptor beta chains below come from one sample, sequenced in a study of metastatic and nonmetastatic thyroid tumors. MiXCR reprocessed the PCR reads for TCRdb. Seen here are about 48,000 clones, about 20% observed once, and the top ten hold approximately 3.6%. No treatment of any kind had been given to any patient before thyroid surgery. The source material was blood. These receptors came from a male donor with papillary thyroid cancer or a benign thyroid nodule (not recorded which). Some clones in this sample may be carry-over from other donors' samples.

This clone was found many times. J is TRBJ1-6 and V is TRBV5-6; maybe TRBD1 (6 bases). V lost 2 bases and J lost 7, with 10 bases in between. The CDR3 covers 14 residues. CDR1 is SGHDT, CDR2 YYEEEE, per germline. CDR3 in amino acids: CASSFGQNNSPLHF. The CDR3 nucleotides read TGTGCCAGCAGCTTTGGACAGAACAATTCACCCCTCCACTTT. The full variable domain, rest sourced from reference TRBV5-6 and TRBJ1-6, is DAGVTQSPTHLIKTRGQQVTLRCSPKSGHDTVSWYQQALGQGPQFIFQYYEEEERQRGNFPDRFSGHQFPNYSSELNVNALLLGDSALYLCASSFGQNNSPLHFGNGTRLTVT.

This clone was recorded at least ten times. This rearrangement joins TRBV6-1 to TRBJ1-1; maybe TRBD1 (6 bases). The CDR3 covers 13 residues. Germline assignment: CDR1 MNHNS and CDR2 SASEGT. V lost 7 bases, J lost 7 bases, and 16 bases lay in between. The CDR3 is CASNEQGYSEAFF. The CDR3 DNA follows: TGTGCCAGCAACGAACAGGGATACAGTGAAGCTTTCTTT.

In its sample, this clone was seen many times. This rearrangement joins TRBV28 to TRBJ1-1; possibly TRBD1 for D (6 bases). The CDR3 is 15 amino acids. V was clipped by 6 bases and J by 4 bases, with 18 bases between them. Looked up from germline, CDR1 is MDHEN and CDR2 is SYDVKM. The chain's CDR3 is CASSPPEGGGTEAFF. The CDR3, as DNA: TGTGCCAGCAGCCCCCCCGAGGGAGGGGGCACTGAAGCTTTCTTT.

Ten or more counts support this clone. V gene TRBV6-1 combines with J gene TRBJ1-1; 11 positions agree with TRBD1. V was pared by 5 bases and J by 6 bases, with 2 bases of the junction left unmatched. The CDR3 has 13 residues. Germline V gives CDR1 MNHNS, CDR2 SASEGT. The CDR3 DNA reads TGTGCCAGCAGTCGGGGACAGGGGGCTGAAGCTTTCTTT. It translates to CASSRGQGAEAFF.

This clone was picked up a small number of times. At one of its ends the junction is not consistent with the germline gene, which may arise from a read error. The CDR3 sequence: CAISIPRQGSYEQYF. The CDR3 DNA reads TGTGCCATCAGTATACCCCGACAGGGGTCCTACGAGCAGTACTTC. J is TRBJ2-7 and V is TRBV2, with TRBD1 matching 8 bases. The CDR3 covers 15 residues. Per germline, CDR1 SNHLY and CDR2 FYNNEI. The full variable domain, rest sourced from reference TRBV2 and TRBJ2-7, is EPEVTQTPSHQVTQMGQEVILRCVPISNHLYFYWYRQILGQKVEFLVSFYNNEISEKSEIFDDQFSVERPDGSNFTLKIRSTKLEDSAMYFCAISIPRQGSYEQYFGPGTRLTVT.

This clone was counted many times. V and J are TRBV19 and TRBJ2-6, with TRBD1 matching over 7 bases. The V gene end was trimmed by 2 bases and the J gene end by 2 bases; junction bases not matched to a gene: 12. From germline, CDR1 is LNHDA and CDR2 SQIVND (reference sequence). The CDR3 extends over 19 amino acids. In DNA form, the CDR3 reads TGTGCCAGTAGTATAAACTCCGGGACAGCCTGGGCTGGGGCCAACGTCCTGACTTTC. It encodes CASSINSGTAWAGANVLTF.

The gene calls are TRBV27 and TRBJ1-6, with 7 positions matching TRBD1. With 7 bases clipped from V and 8 bases from J, the junction kept 5 bases outside the gene matches. The CDR3 runs to 13 residues. Per the germline V gene, CDR1 is MNHEY and CDR2 is SMNVEV (reference sequence). The CDR3 DNA reads TGTGCCAGCACCCGGGACAGAGATTCACCCCTCCACTTT. This sequence encodes CASTRDRDSPLHF.

This clone was counted between two and nine times. This chain uses TRBV6-1 with TRBJ1-3; no reliable D call. Germline V CDR1 and CDR2: MNHNS, SASEGT. The CDR3 sequence is 18 residues long. Trimming removed 0 bases at V and 0 bases at J, with 15 bases between. This CDR3 is CASSEAEAGRGSGNTIYF. The CDR3, as DNA: TGTGCCAGCAGTGAAGCGGAGGCGGGCAGAGGCTCTGGAAACACCATATATTTT.

This chain links TRBV30 with TRBJ2-2; D ambiguous. This CDR3 is 13 amino acids long. V lost 1 base, J lost 5 bases, and 8 bases lay in between. The germline V gene has CDR1 GTSNPN and CDR2 SVGIG (reference sequence). DNA for the CDR3: TGTGCCTGGAGTGCAAGGATGACCGGGGAGCTGTTTTTT. It codes for CAWSARMTGELFF.

This rearrangement joins TRBV7-8 to TRBJ2-7, with 8 bases matching TRBD1. The ends lost 6 bases at V and 5 bases at J; junction bases unmatched: 9. CDR1 and CDR2 (germline): SGHVS, FQNEAQ. This CDR3 spans 14 amino acids. The CDR3 region has the DNA TGTGCCAGCAGGCCTCGGGACAGGTTTGACGAGCAGTACTTC. Protein sequence: CASRPRDRFDEQYF.

This clone was detected only a few times. A junction boundary mismatches the germline segment, possibly from a read error. The chain joins TRBV6-2 or TRBV6-3 to TRBJ2-7, with D possibly matching TRBD2 (5 bases). CDR1 MNHEY and CDR2 SVGEGT come from the germline V gene. This CDR3 has 14 amino acids. The CDR3 loop is CASSTVLESYDQYF. In DNA form, the CDR3 reads TGTGCCAGCAGTACAGTACTAGAAAGTTACGATCAGTACTTC.

The genes are TRBV14 and TRBJ1-2, with D hard to call. V was shortened by 4 bases and J by 6 bases, with 12 bases between the two germline ends. The CDR3 covers 13 residues. Germline assignment: CDR1 SGHDN and CDR2 FVKESK. The CDR3, as DNA: TGTGCCAGCAGCCCCAGGATGGGTGATGGCTACACCTTC. Its translation: CASSPRMGDGYTF.

The chain carries TRBV5-6 and TRBJ1-2; 8 bases line up with TRBD1. This CDR3 contains 14 residues. From germline, CDR1 is SGHDT and CDR2 YYEEEE. Trimming cost V 2 bases and J 6 bases; bases outside gene matches: 6. The CDR3 loop is CASSLRQGMNGYTF. The CDR3 coding sequence is TGTGCCAGCAGCTTACGACAGGGGATGAATGGCTACACCTTC.

This clone was observed many times. V is TRBV5-1 and J is TRBJ2-6, with D possibly being TRBD1 (5 bases). Germline CDR1 is SGHRS and CDR2 is YFSETQ. This CDR3 contains 16 residues. V lost 0 bases and J 1 base, leaving 8 bases between the germline ends. The CDR3 nucleotides read TGCGCCAGCAGCTTGGAATCAGGGTCTGGGGCCAACGTCCTGACTTTC. Its translation is CASSLESGSGANVLTF.

V usage is TRBV7-2 and J usage is TRBJ2-2; no definite D call. Germline CDR1 and CDR2: SGHTA and FQGNSA. The CDR3 loop spans 12 amino acids. V lost 4 bases, J lost 5 bases, and 5 bases lay in between. The CDR3 loop reads CASSSITGELFF. CDR3 coding DNA: TGTGCCAGCAGCTCCATAACCGGGGAGCTGTTTTTT.

The chain combines TRBV11-1 with TRBJ2-1, with D tentatively TRBD1 or TRBD2 (6 bases each). The CDR3 has 15 residues. CDR1 is SGHAT and CDR2 is FQDESV in the germline V gene (reference sequence). Deletions cut 5 bases from V and 6 bases from J, with 17 bases between. The CDR3 DNA reads as TGTGCCAGCAGCCAGAACAGGGATAGCGGCAATGAGCAGTTCTTC. Translation gives CASSQNRDSGNEQFF.

The chain is built from TRBV11-2 and TRBJ1-5; 7 bases are shared with TRBD1. The germline gives CDR1 SGHAT, CDR2 FQNNGV. The CDR3 consists of 15 residues. V gave up 3 bases and J gave up 2 bases; unmatched junction bases: 4. The CDR3 is CASSLSGQGNQPQHF. DNA of the CDR3: TGTGCCAGCAGCTTGTCAGGACAGGGCAATCAGCCCCAGCATTTT. The whole variable domain, remainder taken from reference TRBV11-2 and TRBJ1-5, is EAGVAQSPRYKIIEKRQSVAFWCNPISGHATLYWYQQILGQGPKLLIQFQNNGVVDDSQLPKDRFSAERLKGVDSTLKIQPAKLEDSAVYLCASSLSGQGNQPQHFGDGTRLSIL.

This clone has at least ten counts. The rearrangement uses TRBV13 and TRBJ2-7; 7 bases match TRBD1. Unmatched junction bases numbered 16, after V lost 5 bases and J lost 6 bases. The CDR3 has 16 residues. CDR1 is PRHDT, CDR2 FYEKMQ, per germline (reference sequence). The CDR3 bases are TGTGCCAGCAGCCCCGCGGCCGACAGGGTAGTGGGCGAGCAGTACTTC. It encodes CASSPAADRVVGEQYF.

At least ten counts were recorded for this clone. This sequence joins TRBV5-4 and TRBJ2-7; TRBD1 agrees at 9 bases. Trimming took 5 bases from V and 5 from J; bases not matched to a gene: 8. The CDR3 spans 14 residues. Per the germline V gene, CDR1 is SGHNT and CDR2 is YYREEE (reference sequence). Written as DNA, the CDR3 is TGTGCCAGCAGTTATGGACAGGGGTTCAACGAGCAGTACTTC. Amino acids: CASSYGQGFNEQYF.

This chain links TRBV6-1 with TRBJ1-5, with 10 bases aligning to TRBD1. The trim removed 3 bases at V and 9 bases at J, leaving 5 bases unmatched. The germline CDR1 and CDR2 sequences are MNHNS and SASEGT. This CDR3 is 14 amino acids long. For the CDR3, the DNA is TGTGCCAGCAGTGAGGGACAGGGGAGACTGCCCCAGCATTTT. As protein: CASSEGQGRLPQHF.

The V gene is TRBV6-2 or TRBV6-3, the J gene TRBJ2-7, with 7 nucleotides matching TRBD2. Germline V CDR1 and CDR2: MNHEY, SVGEGT. The CDR3 is 14 amino acids. Unmatched junction bases numbered 2, after V lost 2 bases and J lost 1 base. CDR3 protein: CASSYRGGSYEQYF. The CDR3 bases are TGTGCCAGCAGTTACCGGGGAGGGTCCTACGAGCAGTACTTC.

The chain recombines TRBV2 with TRBJ2-7; tentative D call: TRBD2 (5 bases). CDR3 length: 15 amino acids. Germline CDR1 and CDR2: SNHLY and FYNNEI. Trimming removed 5 bases at V and 0 bases at J, with 14 bases between. CDR3 amino acids: CASSLSGKTSYEQYF. The CDR3 nucleotides read TGTGCCAGCAGTTTGTCCGGGAAAACCTCCTACGAGCAGTACTTC.

In its sample, this clone was seen once. One base away lies a much larger clone, so this may be a sequencing read error. Other DNA sequences in this sample translate to the same CDR3. This chain uses TRBV20-1 with TRBJ2-7; tentatively, D is TRBD1 or TRBD2 (5 bases each). V lost 5 bases and J lost 4, with 21 bases in between. CDR3 length equals 15 residues. Germline CDR1 and CDR2: DFQATT and SNEGSKA (reference sequence). The CDR3 reads CSAFEPGRGSYEQYF. The CDR3 DNA reads as TGCAGTGCTTTTGAGCCGGGACGCGGCTCATACGAGCAGTACTTC.